The present TCR beta chain was sequenced within a study of T cells in Graves' hyperthyroidism and ophthalmopathy. Germline loops: CDR1 DFQATT, CDR2 SNEGSKA (reference sequence). Losses at the gene ends were 0 bases for V and 7 bases for J; bases not matched to a gene: 9. The CDR3 contains 15 residues. Exclusions: uncontrolled infection, other autoimmune disease, pregnancy, lactation. The PBMCs were sourced from fresh peripheral blood (around 9.3 ml). Template material for amplifying TCR beta CDR3 regions consisted of RNA transcripts. In the first-round RT-PCR of the TCR CDR3, the HTBI primer set was used. MiXCR was run by TCRdb on the multiplex PCR reads, yielding one entry per CDR3 protein. The sample has 350,000 or so distinct CDR3 sequences, over 20% seen once. This clonotype has more than one count but fewer than ten.

The TCR comes from a woman in her forties or fifties with Graves' hyperthyroidism. V is TRBV20-1 and J is TRBJ2-1, with 7 nucleotides matching TRBD2. The material sequenced was blood. The chain's CDR3 is CSARDRLARLNEQFF. The CDR3 DNA is TGCAGTGCTAGAGATCGACTAGCCCGGTTGAATGAGCAGTTCTTC.